This TCR beta chain was identified during a study of shared clonotypes between healthy human individuals. This CDR3 contains 12 residues. Germline V lookup: CDR1 SGHDT, CDR2 YYEEEE. The V and J ends lost 4 bases and 15 bases respectively, with 16 bases between them. Sorted-subset replicate PCRs used 200 ng DNA, 25,000 to 30,000 T cell genomes. Clones were read by immunoSEQ multiplex PCR, and TCRdb kept only the in-frame ones, dropping some. The data contain 2 million or so clones, roughly 94% of them seen just once; the ten biggest clones take up 0.13%. The chain uses TRBV5-6 and TRBJ2-2, with D possibly matching TRBD1 (7 bases). The sequenced sample was naive CD4+ T cells sorted from blood. Subset here: CD45RA+ positively selected. This TCR derives from a man aged 18-30 years in good health. This CDR3 is CASSAGQIELFF. Written as DNA, the CDR3 is TGTGCCAGCAGCGCGGGACAGATTGAGTTGTTTTTT.